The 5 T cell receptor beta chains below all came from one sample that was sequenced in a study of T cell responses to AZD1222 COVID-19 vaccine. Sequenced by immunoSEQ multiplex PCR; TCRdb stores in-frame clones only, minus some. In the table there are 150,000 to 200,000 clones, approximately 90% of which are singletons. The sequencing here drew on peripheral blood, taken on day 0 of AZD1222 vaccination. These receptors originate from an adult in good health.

CDR3 coding DNA: TGTGCCAGCAGCTCAGGTGGCAGTAGCCGGAAGGTCGGGGAGCTGTTTTTT. Its translation: CASSSGGSSRKVGELFF. This chain joins TRBV5-6 and TRBJ2-2; D is unresolved. The CDR3 totals 17 residues. Germline V gene data show CDR1 as SGHDT and CDR2 as YYEEEE. V was cut by 3 bases and J by 7 bases, with 22 bases left in between.

CDR3 residues: CASSQETAGGGELFF. CDR3 nucleotide sequence: TGCGCCAGCAGCCAAGAGACGGCGGGGGGCGGGGAGCTGTTTTTT. The V and J genes are TRBV4-3 and TRBJ2-2; 8 positions match TRBD2. The CDR3 extends over 15 amino acids. Germline-derived CDR1 and CDR2 are LGHNA and YSLEER. The J segment lost 7 bases and the V segment lost 0 bases, leaving 4 bases of the junction unmatched.

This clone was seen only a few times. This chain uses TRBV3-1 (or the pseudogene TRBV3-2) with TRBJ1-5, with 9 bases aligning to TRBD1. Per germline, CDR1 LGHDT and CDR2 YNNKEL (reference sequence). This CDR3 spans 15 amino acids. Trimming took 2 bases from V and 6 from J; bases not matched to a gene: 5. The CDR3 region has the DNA TGTGCCAGCAGCCAAACTACAGGGGGCGGTCAGCCCCAGCATTTT. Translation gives CASSQTTGGGQPQHF.

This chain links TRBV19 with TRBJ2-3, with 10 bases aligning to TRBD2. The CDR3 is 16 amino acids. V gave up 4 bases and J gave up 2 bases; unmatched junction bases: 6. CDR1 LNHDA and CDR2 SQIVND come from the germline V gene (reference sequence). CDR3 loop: CASSSILAGDTDTQYF. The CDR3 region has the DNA TGTGCCAGTAGTAGTATTCTAGCGGGGGACACAGATACGCAGTATTTT.

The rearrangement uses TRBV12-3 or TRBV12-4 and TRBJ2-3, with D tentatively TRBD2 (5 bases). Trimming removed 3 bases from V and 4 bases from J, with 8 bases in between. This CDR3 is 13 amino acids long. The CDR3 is CASSFLRADTQYF. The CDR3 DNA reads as TGTGCCAGCAGTTTTCTGCGGGCAGATACGCAGTATTTT.